This entry concerns a single T cell receptor beta chain. Trimming pared 2 bases from V and 12 bases from J, leaving 17 bases between. There are 13 residues in the CDR3. The germline CDR1 and CDR2 sequences are SEHNR and FQNEAQ (reference sequence). This sample was taken from a study of Ad26.COV2.S vaccination and SARS-CoV-2 variants. Sequencing used immunoSEQ multiplex PCR; TCRdb keeps in-frame clones, though not all of them. The profile shows 350,000 to 600,000 clones, roughly nine tenths of them singletons. The treatment was: over 15 received Ad26.COV2.S at low or high dose, single or two shots; about 5 received placebo; per-sample allocation not given. Day 63 following the first vaccine or placebo injection was when the samples were taken.

The J gene is TRBJ2-7, the V gene TRBV7-9; a possible D gene is TRBD2 (6 bases). This clonotype was sampled from a person between 18 and 60 years old who received the Ad26.COV2.S COVID-19 vaccine or a placebo. This sample comprised peripheral blood, obtained in a trial of Ad26.COV2.S vaccine versus placebo. The CDR3 DNA is TGTGCCAGCAGCTTAACAGAGTGGGGGGACGTGTACTTC. Translating gives CASSLTEWGDVYF.